The 11 T cell receptor beta chains in this list originate from one sample, sequenced in a study of T cells in tuberculosis. After thawing and overnight rest, PBMC were stained with GMM-loaded CD1B tetramer, viability dye and anti-CD3 for sorting. CD1B tetramers were loaded with Rhodococcus equi-derived C32 glucose monomycolate. Libraries were prepared by immunoSEQ multiplex PCR; TCRdb keeps only in-frame clonotypes and omits some of them. Seen here are about 58,000 clones, over 75% observed once, and the top ten hold 20% to 25%. Material for sequencing was CD1b-GMM tetramer-negative cells sorted from PBMCs. All receptors come from an adult woman with latent tuberculosis.

This chain connects TRBV18 to TRBJ2-5; 8 bases fit TRBD1. This CDR3 spans 16 amino acids. Unmatched junction bases numbered 7, after V lost 1 base and J lost 3 bases. From germline, CDR1 is KGHSH and CDR2 LQKENI. The CDR3, as DNA: TGTGCCAGCTCACCACGGGCAATGACAGGGGAAGAGACCCAGTACTTC. As protein: CASSPRAMTGEETQYF.

About this clone: Other DNA sequences of this sample code for an identical CDR3. The rearrangement links TRBV27 to TRBJ2-7, with 12 positions matching TRBD2. From germline, CDR1 is MNHEY and CDR2 SMNVEV (reference sequence). The junction had 3 bases not matched to a gene; V was cut back by 4 bases and J by 2 bases. This CDR3 spans 15 amino acids. The CDR3 loop is CASSYRLAGAYEQYF. The DNA of the CDR3 is TGTGCCAGCAGTTACCGACTAGCGGGAGCCTACGAGCAGTACTTC.

The chain links TRBV4-2 to TRBJ2-7; D unresolved. The germline CDR1 and CDR2 sequences are LGHNA and YNFKEQ. The V end was cut by 0 bases, the J end by 2 bases, with 11 bases between. The CDR3 spans 15 residues. For the CDR3, the DNA is TGTGCCAGCAGCCAAGATGTGGAAGCGACCTACGAGCAGTACTTC. Amino acids: CASSQDVEATYEQYF.

This clone has only one observation. This rearrangement joins TRBV19 to TRBJ2-6; D may be TRBD1 (6 bases). With 4 bases removed from V and 4 bases from J, the gap between germline ends came to 20 bases. Germline V gene lookup returns CDR1 LNHDA and CDR2 SQIVND (reference sequence). The CDR3 sequence is 18 residues long. For the CDR3, the DNA is TGTGCCAGTAGTACCTCCCCCCCAGGGGCGCCCGGGGCCAACGTCCTGACTTTC. Translation gives CASSTSPPGAPGANVLTF.

This clone was detected only once. The chain has TRBV7-9 and TRBJ2-2; 9 nucleotides agree with TRBD2. Germline V lookup: CDR1 SEHNR, CDR2 FQNEAQ (reference sequence). The V segment lost 5 bases and the J segment 4 bases; nucleotides outside the gene matches: 17. The CDR3 has 19 amino acids. The CDR3 sequence: CASSTMGVAGASATGELFF. The CDR3 DNA follows: TGTGCCAGCAGCACGATGGGGGTAGCGGGGGCCTCCGCCACCGGGGAGCTGTTTTTT.

V and J are TRBV6-1 and TRBJ2-5; 9 nucleotides align to TRBD2. The CDR3 has 14 amino acids. Germline V CDR1 and CDR2: MNHNS, SASEGT. V gave up 0 bases and J gave up 4 bases; unmatched junction bases: 0. Here the CDR3 reads CASSEASGRETQYF. CDR3 bases: TGTGCCAGCAGTGAAGCTAGCGGGAGAGAGACCCAGTACTTC.

This chain uses TRBV6-1 with TRBJ2-5; D is perhaps TRBD1 (7 bases). The CDR3 loop spans 13 amino acids. Germline V gene data show CDR1 as MNHNS and CDR2 as SASEGT. CDR3 in amino acids: CGSRQGGKETQYF. CDR3 DNA: TGTGGCTCTAGACAGGGAGGTAAAGAGACCCAGTACTTC.

The rearrangement links TRBV7-2 to TRBJ2-5, with D possibly TRBD1 on 5 matching bases. This CDR3 is built from 16 residues. Germline values: CDR1 SGHTA, CDR2 FQGNSA. Trimming removed 3 bases at V and 0 bases at J, with 14 bases between. The DNA of the CDR3 is TGTGCCAGCAGCTTCTCGACAGTAACGTACCAAGAGACCCAGTACTTC. Protein: CASSFSTVTYQETQYF. The full variable domain, completed using reference TRBV7-2 and TRBJ2-5, is GAGVSQSPSNKVTEKGKDVELRCDPISGHTALYWYRQSLGQGLEFLIYFQGNSAPDKSGLPSDRFSAERTGGSVSTLTIQRTQQEDSAVYLCASSFSTVTYQETQYFGPGTRLLVL.

The CDR3 DNA reads as TGCGCCAGCTGGACAGGAGGGTCTAATGAAAAACTGTTTTTT. Translating gives CASWTGGSNEKLFF. This chain links TRBV5-1 with TRBJ1-4; TRBD1 matches at 7 bases. V dropped 7 bases and J dropped 3; count of bases not matched to a gene: 6. CDR1 and CDR2 from the germline V gene are SGHRS and YFSETQ. The CDR3 consists of 14 residues.

The rearrangement links TRBV4-3 to TRBJ2-5; D is possibly TRBD1 (6 bases). The last part of the DNA fits TRBJ2-7 better; the J call may be wrong. The CDR3 runs 20 residues. The V gene's germline CDR1 is LGHNA and CDR2 YSLEER. This chain's CDR3 is CASGGGSLLQGGIRPYEQYF. CDR3 DNA: TGCGCCAGCGGGGGCGGGTCGTTGTTACAGGGTGGTATACGACCCTACGAGCAGTACTTC.

The genes are TRBV6-5 and TRBJ1-2, with D hard to call. The V gene lost 5 bases and the J gene lost 7 bases, with 11 bases spanning the gap. This CDR3 region has 12 residues. Germline loops: CDR1 MNHEY, CDR2 SVGAGI. This chain's CDR3 is CASSMEGIGYTF. Here the CDR3 DNA reads TGTGCCAGCAGTATGGAGGGAATTGGCTACACCTTC.